The rows below give T cell receptor beta chains drawn from one sample of a study of blood T cell repertoires in COVID-19. Method: immunoSEQ multiplex PCR; TCRdb's copy keeps in-frame clones and lacks some. The sample includes 150,000 to 200,000 clones, more than 60% of them seen just once. The sample comprised peripheral blood. These receptors all stem from a man in his fifties or sixties with acute or convalescent COVID-19. The CDR3 runs from the conserved cysteine through the conserved F or W. A D gene is named only where the DNA matches it firmly. Clone sizes are given selectively: once, few, many, or a class where the clone is expanded.

CDR3aa,CDR3nt,j_gene,len,v_gene,abundance,d_gene
CASSKWGKGQDDQPQHF,TGTGCCAGCAGCAAATGGGGGAAGGGACAGGATGATCAGCCCCAGCATTTT,TRBJ1-5,17,TRBV21-1,NA,NA
CASSPGISGVEQFF,TGTGCCAGCAGCCCAGGAATTAGCGGGGTTGAGCAGTTCTTC,TRBJ2-1,14,TRBV3-1/TRBV3-2,NA,TRBD2
CASSLDLGAREQYF,TGTGCCAGCAGCTTAGATTTGGGGGCTCGCGAGCAGTACTTC,TRBJ2-7,14,TRBV7-9,once,NA
CASSLEARTGYNSPLHF,TGTGCCAGTAGTCTCGAAGCCAGGACAGGCTATAATTCACCCCTCCACTTT,TRBJ1-6,17,TRBV19,NA,TRBD1
CASSLAAGTEAFF,TGTGCCAGCAGCTTGGCAGCAGGGACTGAAGCTTTCTTT,TRBJ1-1,13,TRBV5-6,NA,NA
CASSRRGSYEQYF,TGTGCCAGCAGTCGGCGGGGCTCCTACGAGCAGTACTTC,TRBJ2-7,13,TRBV25-1,NA,NA
CASSTYRGQQETQYF,TGTGCCAGCAGCACTTATCGTGGGCAACAAGAGACCCAGTACTTC,TRBJ2-5,15,TRBV7-2,NA,NA
CATSRLGTAQETQYF,TGTGCCACCAGCAGGTTAGGGACAGCACAAGAGACCCAGTACTTC,TRBJ2-5,15,TRBV15,NA,TRBD1
CSVGDSAGGLEQYF,TGCAGCGTTGGCGACAGCGCCGGAGGGTTGGAGCAGTACTTC,TRBJ2-7,14,TRBV29-1,NA,NA
CSVEDLGRVSTDTQYF,TGCAGCGTTGAAGATCTGGGCAGGGTGAGCACAGATACGCAGTATTTT,TRBJ2-3,16,TRBV29-1,NA,NA
CASSQVAGHYEQYF,TGTGCCAGCAGCCAAGTGGCAGGGCATTACGAGCAGTACTTC,TRBJ2-7,14,TRBV3-1/TRBV3-2,once,NA
CAWLQAPKAEAFF,TGTGCCTGGCTTCAGGCCCCGAAGGCTGAAGCTTTCTTT,TRBJ1-1,13,TRBV30,NA,NA
CATSPPGADTQYF,TGTGCCACCAGTCCCCCGGGAGCAGATACGCAGTATTTT,TRBJ2-3,13,TRBV24-1,NA,NA
CASSLEQNTEAFF,TGTGCCAGCAGCTTAGAGCAGAACACTGAAGCTTTCTTT,TRBJ1-1,13,TRBV5-4,NA,NA
CASNLGGNAGELFF,TGTGCCAGCAACCTAGGGGGAAACGCCGGGGAGCTGTTTTTT,TRBJ2-2,14,TRBV2,once,NA
CASSQDDPSGETDTQYF,TGCGCCAGCAGCCAAGATGACCCTAGCGGGGAGACAGATACGCAGTATTTT,TRBJ2-3,17,TRBV4-3,NA,TRBD2
CASSPDTPGGYGYTF,TGTGCCAGCTCACCGGACACTCCGGGGGGGTATGGCTACACCTTC,TRBJ1-2,15,TRBV18,NA,NA
CASSESGTGGGYEQYF,TGCGCCAGCAGTGAGTCAGGGACAGGGGGCGGGTACGAGCAGTACTTC,TRBJ2-7,16,TRBV10-1,NA,TRBD1
CATRDSTGELFF,TGTGCCACCAGGGACAGCACCGGGGAGCTGTTTTTT,TRBJ2-2,12,TRBV24-1,NA,NA
CASSVKLAGGPGETQYF,TGTGCCAGCAGTGTTAAACTAGCGGGGGGGCCTGGAGAGACCCAGTACTTC,TRBJ2-5,17,TRBV6-1,NA,TRBD2
CASSPSGVLYNEQFF,TGTGCCAGCAGCCCTAGCGGGGTTCTCTACAATGAGCAGTTCTTC,TRBJ2-1,15,TRBV7-7,NA,TRBD2
CASSSANSPLHF,TGTGCCAGCAGTTCCGCGAATTCACCCCTCCACTTT,TRBJ1-6,12,TRBV28,NA,NA
CASSDRRTEAFF,TGTGCCAGCAGTGATCGGAGAACTGAAGCTTTCTTT,TRBJ1-1,12,TRBV2,NA,NA
CASGFSGTSIVAGELFF,TGTGCTAGTGGTTTCTCCGGGACTAGCATTGTAGCCGGGGAGCTGTTTTTT,TRBJ2-2,17,TRBV12-5,few,TRBD2
CASRPYTSGANTGELFF,TGTGCCAGCAGGCCCTACACTAGCGGGGCGAACACCGGGGAGCTGTTTTTT,TRBJ2-2,17,TRBV14,NA,TRBD2
CASSNRDRVGEQFF,TGTGCCAGCAGCAACCGGGACAGGGTGGGTGAGCAGTTCTTC,TRBJ2-1,14,TRBV28,once,TRBD1
CASSGQGDQPQHF,TGTGCCAGCAGTGGACAGGGGGATCAGCCCCAGCATTTT,TRBJ1-5,13,TRBV25-1,NA,TRBD1
CASSHGQHLGNTIYF,TGTGCCAGCAGTCACGGACAGCACCTGGGAAACACCATATATTTT,TRBJ1-3,15,TRBV6-2/TRBV6-3,NA,NA
CASSIDRDGSPLHF,TGTGCCAGTAGTATCGACAGGGACGGGTCACCCCTCCACTTT,TRBJ1-6,14,TRBV19,NA,TRBD1
CSVGFSSGDTQYF,TGCAGCGTTGGGTTCTCCTCGGGGGATACGCAGTATTTT,TRBJ2-3,13,TRBV29-1,NA,NA
CASNDDREGQPQHF,TGTGCCAGTAACGATGACAGGGAAGGCCAGCCCCAGCATTTT,TRBJ1-5,14,TRBV19,few,TRBD1
CASSVPHRGHGYTF,TGTGCCAGCAGCGTACCCCACAGGGGTCATGGCTACACCTTC,TRBJ1-2,14,TRBV9,NA,TRBD1
CASRLGDRVNSPLHF,TGTGCCAGCCGATTAGGGGACAGAGTTAATTCACCCCTCCACTTT,TRBJ1-6,15,TRBV6-5,once,TRBD1